The clone carrying this T cell receptor (beta chain) was counted once. The junction had 6 bases not matched to a gene; V was cut back by 3 bases and J by 2 bases. The CDR3 runs 16 residues. Per the germline V gene, CDR1 is MNHEY and CDR2 is SVGAGI. This sample is drawn from a study of shared clonotypes between healthy human individuals. Running of the assay took place at deep level. The protocol was immunoSEQ multiplex PCR, while the TCRdb copy is restricted to in-frame clones and leaves out a portion. The sample consists of just over 2,000,000 clones, roughly 95% of them appearing once. The V gene is TRBV6-5, the J gene TRBJ2-3, with TRBD2 matching over 9 bases. This sequence was found in a man between 18 and 35 years old in good health. The source material was naive CD4+ T cells sorted from blood. The subset is: CD45RA+ positively selected. The CDR3 is CASSYSSGAYTDTQYF. The CDR3 DNA follows: TGTGCCAGCAGTTATTCTAGCGGGGCCTACACAGATACGCAGTATTTT.